This is a list of T cell receptor beta chains from one sample in a study of blood T cell repertoires in COVID-19. The data were produced by immunoSEQ multiplex PCR, yet TCRdb's version contains in-frame clones alone and is incomplete. The table lists 150,000 to 250,000 clones, around 75% of them singletons. Sequenced input: peripheral blood. The receptors derive from a middle-aged woman with COVID-19, enrolled during active disease. Each CDR3 is given with its conserved first and last residue. The D gene is left open where the match is weak. Rows give clone size only sometimes, using once, few, many, or a class for an expanded clone.

>NA|TRBV18|TRBJ2-3|TRBD2
CASSPYSGSADTQYF
TGTGCCAGCTCACCCTATAGCGGGAGCGCAGATACGCAGTATTTT
>NA|TRBV9|TRBJ2-1|NA
CASSVGAGYNEQFF
TGTGCCAGCAGCGTTGGTGCAGGGTACAATGAGCAGTTCTTC
>NA|TRBV6-6|TRBJ1-1|TRBD1
CASSQMTGGILGTEAFF
TGTGCCAGCAGTCAAATGACAGGGGGCATCTTGGGCACTGAAGCTTTCTTT
>NA|TRBV10-3|TRBJ2-1|NA
CAISGETYGVGSPSYNEQFF
TGTGCCATCAGTGGGGAGACATACGGGGTTGGGAGTCCCTCCTACAATGAGCAGTTCTTC
>NA|TRBV5-4|TRBJ2-7|NA
CASSLQAGPSYEQYF
TGTGCCAGCAGCTTGCAAGCGGGCCCCTCCTACGAGCAGTACTTC
>NA|TRBV7-9|TRBJ1-1|TRBD1
CASSLVQGEAFF
TGTGCCAGCAGCTTGGTACAGGGGGAAGCTTTCTTT
>NA|TRBV10-3|TRBJ2-2|TRBD1
CALRTGSATGELFF
TGTGCCCTCCGGACAGGGTCGGCCACCGGGGAGCTGTTTTTT
>NA|TRBV30|TRBJ1-5|NA
CAWSVGGASQPQHF
TGTGCCTGGAGTGTAGGGGGAGCTAGCCAGCCCCAGCATTTT
>NA|TRBV6-2/TRBV6-3|TRBJ1-6|NA
CASSYDRGSNSPLHF
TGTGCCAGCAGTTATGATAGAGGGAGTAATTCACCCCTCCACTTT
>NA|TRBV5-1|TRBJ1-2|TRBD1
CASSLEGTGGARGYTF
TGCGCCAGCAGCTTGGAAGGGACAGGGGGCGCACGAGGCTACACCTTC
>few|TRBV7-3|TRBJ2-2|NA
CASSAQQGWELFF
TGTGCCAGCAGCGCCCAACAGGGATGGGAGCTGTTTTTT
>NA|TRBV12-3/TRBV12-4|TRBJ2-7|NA
CASSARVRQYF
TGTGCCAGCAGTGCCAGGGTTAGGCAGTACTTC